A single sample gave rise to the 3 T cell receptor beta chains below, sequenced in a study of blood T cells in healthy people across ages. It was with a sample-barcoded 5' primer and a J-beta primer mix that a second PCR of about 6 to 12 cycles was run. In TCRdb, the 5' RACE reads were re-called with MiXCR into one record per CDR3 protein. The sample includes roughly 1.4 million distinct CDR3 sequences, approximately 63% of them seen just once. The source material was blood. The receptors come from a man younger than 30 in good health.

This clonotype was seen a handful of times. The J gene is TRBJ2-3, the V gene TRBV7-9, with TRBD2 as a possible D gene (6 bases). Germline CDR1 and CDR2: SEHNR and FQNEAQ (reference sequence). Between the trimmed V and J ends, which lost 5 bases and 6 bases, there was a span of 24 bases. This CDR3 has 17 amino acids. The CDR3: CASSQLGRGSGMDTQYF. CDR3 nucleotide sequence: TGTGCCAGCAGCCAATTAGGCCGGGGGAGTGGTATGGATACGCAGTATTTT.

This chain uses TRBV29-1 with TRBJ1-1; D perhaps matches TRBD1 (5 bases). V gave up 4 bases and J gave up 11 bases, with 11 bases separating them. There are 10 residues in the CDR3. Germline CDR1 and CDR2: SQVTM and ANQGSEA. The CDR3 sequence: CSVVVRVAFF. CDR3 in DNA: TGCAGCGTTGTGGTCAGGGTTGCTTTCTTT. Using reference TRBV29-1 and TRBJ1-1 for the parts outside the CDR3, the full variable domain is SAVISQKPSRDICQRGTSLTIQCQVDSQVTMMFWYRQQPGQSLTLIATANQGSEATYESGFVIDKFPISRPNLTFSTLTVSNMSPEDSSIYLCSVVVRVAFFGQGTRLTVV.

The chain has TRBV5-1 and TRBJ2-7; either TRBD1 or TRBD2 may supply D (5 bases each). Per germline, CDR1 SGHRS and CDR2 YFSETQ. The germline V and J ends were trimmed by 4 bases and 0 bases, with 17 bases remaining between them. This CDR3 spans 16 amino acids. CDR3: CASSADRGAFSYEQYF. DNA of the CDR3: TGCGCCAGCAGCGCCGACCGGGGCGCCTTCTCCTACGAGCAGTACTTC.